Listed below are T cell receptor beta chains from one sample, sequenced in a study of molecular identifiers for immune sequencing clone quantification. Each CDR3 protein gets one entry after TCRdb re-called the PCR reads with MiXCR. This table has some 320,000 distinct CDR3 sequences, roughly a quarter appearing once. The sample taken for sequencing was naive CD8+ T cells from blood, with Jurkat cell RNA spiked in. These receptors all stem from a human donor in good health. Some libraries in this study had Jurkat cell RNA spiked in. CDR3s include the opening cysteine and the closing phenylalanine or tryptophan. D genes are given only for firm matches. The size field is filled for only some rows; it gives once, few, many or a size class.

clone_size j_call v_call d_call cdr3_nt cdr3_aa
many TRBJ2-7 TRBV2 NA TGTGCCAGCAGTGAGCCCGAATCCTACGAGCAGTACTTC CASSEPESYEQYF
NA TRBJ2-7 TRBV9 NA TGTGCCAGCAGCGTAGCTCAGGACCACGAGCAGTACTTC CASSVAQDHEQYF
NA TRBJ2-5 TRBV13 TRBD2 TGTGCCAGCAGCTTATCTATGGCGGGAGGGCCGGGTGAGACCCAGTACTTC CASSLSMAGGPGETQYF
few TRBJ2-7 TRBV27 TRBD1 TGTGCCAGCAGTTTACGGGACAGACCCTACGAGCAGTACTTC CASSLRDRPYEQYF
many TRBJ2-1 TRBV7-2 NA TGTGCCAGCAGCCTAGGGACCAGCTCCTACAATGAGCAGTTCTTC CASSLGTSSYNEQFF
NA TRBJ1-5 TRBV3-1 NA TGTGCCAGCAGCCAAGGACATGCCGGGACCCTACCAGGCAATCAGCCCCAGCATTTT CASSQGHAGTLPGNQPQHF
many TRBJ2-3 TRBV9 NA TGTGCCAGCAGCGAGGAGACAGCAGATACGCAGTATTTT CASSEETADTQYF
many TRBJ1-1 TRBV7-2 NA TGTGCCAGCAGCTACCACACCGGGACACACGGTGTCGGCACTGAAGCTTTCTTT CASSYHTGTHGVGTEAFF
NA TRBJ1-2 TRBV4-1 NA TGCGCCAGCAGCCAACAAAAGGACGGGGCCCCCTATGGCTACACCTTC CASSQQKDGAPYGYTF
many TRBJ2-7 TRBV19 NA TGTGCCAGTAGTATAGTGGCAGGCCGGGGCGACGAGCAGTACTTC CASSIVAGRGDEQYF
few TRBJ1-2 TRBV20-1 TRBD1 TGCAGTGCGAGGGACAGTCTTAACGATTATGGCTACACCTTC CSARDSLNDYGYTF
many TRBJ1-2 TRBV13 NA TGTGCCAGCAGCCGTCGGGAGCACGCTAACTATGGCTACACCTTC CASSRREHANYGYTF
NA TRBJ2-7 TRBV2 NA TGTGCCAGCTGGGGGCTCGCCCTTGGGGAGCAGTACTTC CASWGLALGEQYF
many TRBJ2-5 TRBV30 NA TGTGCCTGGATCTCGTTTGCGGGTGAGACCCAGTACTTC CAWISFAGETQYF
many TRBJ2-3 TRBV28 TRBD2 TGTGCCAGCAGTCTAAAGGTAGCGGGAGTAGCGGATACGCAGTATTTT CASSLKVAGVADTQYF
many TRBJ2-7 TRBV19 NA TGTGCCAGTAGTAACGACCGCATCGGGGAGCAGTACTTC CASSNDRIGEQYF
NA TRBJ2-1 TRBV7-9 NA TGTGCCAGCAGCCCGAGAAAACCGGCTCTGGATGAGCAGTTCTTC CASSPRKPALDEQFF
NA TRBJ2-6 TRBV7-9 NA TGTGCCAGCAGCTTACCGGGACGGGCCTCTGGGGCCAACGTCCTGACTTTC CASSLPGRASGANVLTF
NA TRBJ2-7 TRBV7-9 TRBD2 TGTGCCGGCAGCTTGGTAGCGGGAGGTCCTCACGAGCAGTACTTC CAGSLVAGGPHEQYF
NA TRBJ2-1 TRBV7-8 NA TGTGCCTGCAGCTTAGGGGTAGGAGTTAACAATGAGCAGTTCTTC CACSLGVGVNNEQFF
NA TRBJ1-5 TRBV19 TRBD1 TGTGCCAGTAGTATACAGGGGGGTCAGCCCCAGCATTTT CASSIQGGQPQHF
NA TRBJ2-3 TRBV10-3 NA TGTGCCATCAGTGAAACAGGGAGCACAGATACGCAGTATTTT CAISETGSTDTQYF
many TRBJ1-1 TRBV7-6 NA TGTGCCAGCAGCAAAGGGGGTCCCACTGAAGCTTTCTTT CASSKGGPTEAFF
many TRBJ1-1 TRBV6-2/TRBV6-3 TRBD1 TGTGCCAGCAGTTCGGTGGGACAGGGGAACACTGAAGCTTTCTTT CASSSVGQGNTEAFF
few TRBJ1-1 TRBV6-2/TRBV6-3 NA TGTGCCAGCAGTTACAGATTTGGAGGGGACACAGCCGAAAACACTGAAGCTTTCTTT CASSYRFGGDTAENTEAFF
NA TRBJ2-1 TRBV27 TRBD1 TGTGCCAGCAGTCACAGGGGGATCACCTACAATGAGCAGTTCTTC CASSHRGITYNEQFF
few TRBJ2-3 TRBV11-2 TRBD2 TGTGCCAGCAGCTTAGAGGGCTTAGCGGGGGGTTGGGCAGATACGCAGTATTTT CASSLEGLAGGWADTQYF
NA TRBJ2-7 TRBV7-9 NA TGTGCCAGCAGCCCAGAGGGTTATCAGGGGACCTACGAGCAGTACTTC CASSPEGYQGTYEQYF
NA TRBJ1-5 TRBV6-1 NA TGTGCCAGCAGTGAGTGGCAGAGCAATCAGCCCCGGCATTTT CASSEWQSNQPRHF
NA TRBJ1-5 TRBV9 NA TGTGCCAGCAGCGTAGCCCGACAGGATAGCAATCAGCCCCAGCATTTT CASSVARQDSNQPQHF
NA TRBJ2-3 TRBV3-1 NA TGTGCCAGCAGCCAAACCGGGAGCACAGATACGCAGTATTTT CASSQTGSTDTQYF
few TRBJ2-5 TRBV11-2 TRBD1 TGTGCCAGCAGCTTCCCGGGACAGGGTATGATGGCCCAGTACTTC CASSFPGQGMMAQYF
few TRBJ1-2 TRBV6-2/TRBV6-3 NA TGTGCCAGCAGTTACTCGCTAACAAACTATGGCTACACCTTC CASSYSLTNYGYTF
many TRBJ2-3 TRBV5-6 TRBD1 TGTGCCAGCAGCCCAGGACAGGGAATGGCAGATACGCAGTATTTT CASSPGQGMADTQYF
NA TRBJ1-1 TRBV5-3 NA TGTGCCAGCAACTCGGGGCGGGATGAAGAAGCTTTCTTT CASNSGRDEEAFF
many TRBJ1-1 TRBV28 TRBD1 TGTGCCAGCAGTCACAGGGGAGGGTACACTGAAGCTTTCTTT CASSHRGGYTEAFF
many TRBJ2-1 TRBV5-6 NA TGTGCCAGCAGCTTAGGGGAGTTCGCCTACAATGAGCAGTTCTTC CASSLGEFAYNEQFF
few TRBJ1-1 TRBV18 NA TGTGCCAGCTCACCCGTAACTGAAGCTTTCTTT CASSPVTEAFF